These T cell receptor beta chains were read from a single sample in a study of T-cell reconstitution after alpha-beta-depleted transplantation in children. TCRdb redid the calling of the PCR reads with MiXCR, one entry per CDR3 protein. The sample lists about 1,000,000 distinct CDR3 sequences; about 29% were seen once. Sequenced here: PBMCs, mostly from graft donor cells, sampled 360 days after TCRalphabeta/CD19-depleted stem cell transplant. The source of these receptors is a boy in the first two years of life who had a stem cell transplant for SCID, so the T cells may come from the graft donor. CDR3s leave out the opening cysteine and the closing phenylalanine or tryptophan.

v_call cdr3_aa
TRBV5-1 ASSPRDRGFGETQY
TRBV4-1 ASSQDLEGKTFLGNTIY
TRBV7-6 ASTPLRGAEQETQY
TRBV4-3 ASSQALISPTGELF
TRBV29-1 SAEGGTNYGYT
TRBV15 ATSIGALLTDTQY
TRBV20-1 SAPAGGGAGEQY
TRBV12-3/TRBV12-4 ASSQRTGGYEQY
TRBV24-1 ATSDLTGNGGSPLH
TRBV20-1 SARARGGRDTQY
TRBV6-1 ATGRTGGNSPLH
TRBV2 ASNGQMTGELF
TRBV5-1 ASTEGPPVETQY
TRBV10-3 AISESSGKNTIY
TRBV7-2 ASIRQGAVGTEAF
TRBV20-1 SARDTLAGGSEQY
TRBV12-3/TRBV12-4 ASSRDRGSSPLH
TRBV29-1 SVERDMWTEAF
TRBV12-5 ASGPTRQGLFSGNTIY
TRBV5-1 ASSLPYEQY
TRBV12-3/TRBV12-4 ASSLLAGVNNEQF
TRBV10-2 ASSRPGRQETQY
TRBV5-1 ASSLAPYHGAGGRPYEQY
TRBV20-1 SAWGSGQHYEQY
TRBV29-1 SVAGTGITYEQY
TRBV30 AWSAPLPGPGNTEAF
TRBV7-2 ASSRDRVGHNEQF
TRBV20-1 SALGGSNEKLF
TRBV15 ATSRGQSRSGANVLT
TRBV7-3 ASSSSGEMRGTQY
TRBV5-1 ASSLNTGTGSGEQF
TRBV20-1 SQLGGEKLF
TRBV4-1 ASSRPGQGANEQF
TRBV7-2 ASSPYGETQY
TRBV4-2 ASSRPDTGLSSTDTQY
TRBV20-1 SARDQWLAGVGETQY
TRBV18 ASSPLLSSTDTQY
TRBV2 ASSESGMNYGYT
TRBV4-1 ASSQETARLGGTDTQY
TRBV9 ASSVAFGAPGTEVF
TRBV24-1 ATSDIRGNNEQF
TRBV5-1 ASSRARVSYNEQF
TRBV7-9 ASSLTEVNYGYT
TRBV5-1 ASNARRGGDVNEQF
TRBV10-1 ASSYEGIPNTEAF
TRBV6-5 ASSYSDREASYEQY
TRBV3-1 ASSTAGSGGYEQY